The 24 T cell receptor beta chains in this list originate from one sample, sequenced in a study of vaccination and CD4 T cells after COVID-19 (dated by TCRdb to 2022 to 2024). Receptors were amplified or captured by PCR. Sequencing used an Illumina iSeq 100. At the Johns Hopkins FTIC core, DNA from the cultured CD4+ T cells underwent TCR sequencing with the Oncomine TCR Beta short-read assay. TCRdb ran its own pipeline on the public reads, namely fastp trimming at Q25 and MiXCR clone calling, and kept in-frame beta chains. Duplicate CDR3 protein sequences are folded into a single record with the most common DNA and genes. The sample table shows about 10,000 distinct CDR3 sequences, and approximately 34% are seen once. The top ten clonotypes cover 30% to 45% of the sample. The treatment or condition label for this specimen denotes: approximately nine-day PBMC culture with coronavirus spike peptide pools or control peptides (ViraFEST assay). CD4+ T cells from unexposed donors were collected before the COVID-19 pandemic (2011-2018).

No antigen has been identified for these receptors. Sequencing was performed on CD4+ T cells from blood, cultured in vitro. Receptors originate from a human donor in good health.

This chain connects TRBV5-1 to TRBJ2-5; 10 nucleotides agree with TRBD2. The length of the CDR3 is 15 residues. Trimming took 0 bases from V and 7 from J; bases not matched to a gene: 6. In germline, CDR1 is SGHRS, CDR2 YFSETQ. The chain's CDR3 is CASSLELAGPGTQYF. CDR3 DNA: TGCGCCAGCAGCTTGGAACTAGCGGGGCCAGGGACCCAGTACTTC.

This chain links TRBV20-1 with TRBJ2-2, with D perhaps TRBD2 (5 bases). There are 13 residues in the CDR3. Germline CDR1 reads DFQATT; CDR2 reads SNEGSKA (reference sequence). Trimming stripped 3 bases from V and 5 bases from J, with 10 bases between. In DNA, the CDR3 is TGCAGTGCTAGGCGGCCGGGGACCGGGGAGCTGTTTTTT. Translated: CSARRPGTGELFF.

The rearrangement joins TRBV19 to TRBJ2-6; tentative D call: TRBD2 (6 bases). V was pared by 8 bases and J by 0 bases, with 14 bases between. The CDR3 covers 16 residues. CDR1 LNHDA and CDR2 SQIVND come from the germline V gene (reference sequence). For the CDR3, the DNA is TGTGCCAGTCGACCGGGACTCACCTCTGGGGCCAACGTCCTGACTTTC. This sequence encodes CASRPGLTSGANVLTF.

This clonotype was recorded only once. The CDR3 sequence is CASSQGTGNIQYF. The DNA for the CDR3 is TGTGCCAGCAGCCAGGGGACAGGGAACATTCAGTACTTC. The J gene is TRBJ2-4, the V gene TRBV14; 9 bases map to TRBD1. Trimming removed 3 bases from V and 7 bases from J; junction bases left unmatched: 1. Germline lookup yields CDR1 SGHDN and CDR2 FVKESK. The CDR3 has 13 amino acids. The whole variable domain, filled in from reference TRBV14 and TRBJ2-4, reads EAGVTQFPSHSVIEKGQTVTLRCDPISGHDNLYWYRRVMGKEIKFLLHFVKESKQDESGMPNNRFLAERTGGTYSTLKVQPAELEDSGVYFCASSQGTGNIQYFGAGTRLSVL.

The chain has TRBV21-1 and TRBJ1-1; the table's D call, TRBD1, has no DNA check behind it. TRBV21-1 is designated a pseudogene. This CDR3 contains 14 residues. CDR3 DNA: TGTGCCAGCAGGGGACGGTCACGGAACACTGAAGCTTTCTTT. This translates into CASRGRSRNTEAFF.

This clonotype was found a few times. The chain links TRBV7-9 to TRBJ1-1, with a tentative D call TRBD1 (6 bases). CDR1 is SEHNR and CDR2 is FQNEAQ in the germline V gene (reference sequence). V was cut by 2 bases and J by 5 bases, with 21 bases left in between. This CDR3 comprises 17 residues. The CDR3 coding sequence is TGTGCCAGCAGCTTAAGAGGGGGGGAGGAGAGTTGGACTGAAGCTTTCTTT. It codes for CASSLRGGEESWTEAFF.

The chain couples TRBV20-1 to TRBJ1-2; D is unclear. V lost 6 bases and J lost 6, with 17 bases in between. CDR1 and CDR2 (germline): DFQATT, SNEGSKA (reference sequence). The CDR3 is 13 amino acids. The CDR3 coding sequence is TGCAGTGCCAACCACCGGGGTAATGATGGCTACACCTTC. This sequence encodes CSANHRGNDGYTF.

J is TRBJ1-2 and V is TRBV2; a weak D match, TRBD1 (5 bases). Germline V gene sequence: CDR1 SNHLY, CDR2 FYNNEI. The CDR3 is made up of 16 amino acids. Trimming took off 7 bases at V and 2 bases at J, with 20 bases between the two ends. In nucleotides, the CDR3 is TGTGCCAGCAATCCCACTCCAGGGAGTCAGAACTATGGCTACACCTTC. It yields the protein CASNPTPGSQNYGYTF.

The chain employs TRBV14 and TRBJ1-2; no definite D call. CDR3 length: 13 residues. Trimming removed 2 bases from V and 7 bases from J, with 11 bases in between. Germline lookup yields CDR1 SGHDN and CDR2 FVKESK. The CDR3 DNA follows: TGTGCCAGCAGCCAAATCGAATATGCTGGCTACACCTTC. Protein product: CASSQIEYAGYTF.

The chain carries TRBV29-1 and TRBJ1-1; D is ambiguous. The CDR3 consists of 12 residues. Deletions cut 4 bases from V and 2 bases from J, with 8 bases between. Germline V gene sequence: CDR1 SQVTM, CDR2 ANQGSEA. Here the CDR3 DNA reads TGCAGCGTTGTCACACCAAACACTGAAGCTTTCTTT. Translated: CSVVTPNTEAFF.

A few counts support this clonotype. The chain couples TRBV30 to TRBJ1-1; 9 bases agree with TRBD1. Trimming at V came to 5 bases and at J to 5 bases, leaving 3 bases not matched to a gene. The CDR3 length is 12 residues. CDR1 and CDR2 from the germline V gene are GTSNPN and SVGIG (reference sequence). Here the CDR3 DNA reads TGTGCCTGGGGACAGGGGAGGACTGAAGCTTTCTTT. It specifies CAWGQGRTEAFF.

The chain links TRBV19 to TRBJ1-1; D ambiguous. The germline V gene encodes CDR1 LNHDA and CDR2 SQIVND (reference sequence). V was pared by 3 bases and J by 11 bases, with 10 bases between. The CDR3 runs 11 residues. The chain's CDR3 is CASSIGATAFF. The CDR3, as DNA: TGTGCCAGTAGTATTGGAGCGACGGCTTTCTTT.

A single count supports this clonotype. This rearrangement joins TRBV5-1 to TRBJ2-7; D may match TRBD1 or TRBD2 (5 bases each). The length of the CDR3 is 14 residues. V was cut by 4 bases and J by 2 bases, with 13 bases left in between. Germline CDR1 reads SGHRS; CDR2 reads YFSETQ. The CDR3 reads CASSGGDIAYEQYF. In DNA form, the CDR3 reads TGCGCCAGCAGCGGGGGAGACATCGCCTACGAGCAGTACTTC.

This clonotype was seen more than once but under ten times. The chain carries TRBV4-1 and TRBJ2-2; perhaps TRBD2 as D (5 bases). V shed 3 bases and J shed 4 bases, with 12 bases lying between them. This CDR3 is built from 15 residues. Germline loops: CDR1 MGHRA, CDR2 YSYEKL. As DNA, the CDR3 is TGCGCCAGCAGCCACCAGGAGGTCCCCACCGGGGAGCTGTTTTTT. Translation gives CASSHQEVPTGELFF.

The V and J genes are TRBV21-1 and TRBJ2-7. TRBV21-1 is labeled a pseudogene. This CDR3 is built from 12 residues. DNA of the CDR3: TGTGCCAGCAGCAAACGAGGAGACGAGCAGTACTTC. Translated, it gives CASSKRGDEQYF.

By its share, this clonotype is medium-sized. This chain connects TRBV10-1 to TRBJ1-2; 12 bases align to TRBD1. Germline V gene sequence: CDR1 WNHNN, CDR2 SYGVQD (reference sequence). Trimming removed 5 bases from V and 8 bases from J; junction bases left unmatched: 6. The CDR3 is 14 residues long. The CDR3 DNA is TGCGCCAGCAGTCCGGGACAGGGGGCTGGGGGCTACACCTTC. It codes for CASSPGQGAGGYTF.

The table lists this clonotype with a few counts. The genes are TRBV7-9 and TRBJ1-1; D is undetermined. Germline CDR1 SEHNR, CDR2 FQNEAQ (reference sequence). This CDR3 spans 12 amino acids. Trimming stripped 6 bases from V and 4 bases from J, with 9 bases between. CDR3 nucleotide sequence: TGTGCCAGCAGGTCACAGAGCACTGAAGCTTTCTTT. Translation: CASRSQSTEAFF.

The chain employs TRBV5-6 and TRBJ1-2, with 8 bases that match TRBD1. The CDR3 runs to 15 residues. V lost 0 bases to trimming and J lost 8 bases; unmatched junction nucleotides: 9. The V gene's germline CDR1 is SGHDT and CDR2 YYEEEE. This CDR3 reads CASSLGSGGAKGYTF. The DNA of the CDR3 is TGTGCCAGCAGCTTGGGCTCAGGGGGCGCGAAGGGCTACACCTTC.

This clonotype was seen more than once but under ten times. The chain recombines TRBV7-9 with TRBJ1-1; D is undetermined. Germline-derived CDR1 and CDR2 are SEHNR and FQNEAQ (reference sequence). This CDR3 region has 14 residues. V shed 5 bases and J shed 2 bases, with 12 bases lying between them. In DNA, the CDR3 is TGTGCCAGCAGCATCACGGGCTCCAACACTGAAGCTTTCTTT. It is translated as CASSITGSNTEAFF.

The chain uses TRBV27 and TRBJ1-1; unclear D gene. CDR1 is MNHEY, CDR2 SMNVEV, per germline (reference sequence). The CDR3 has 14 amino acids. V dropped 3 bases and J dropped 0 bases, with 8 bases sitting between them. CDR3 in DNA: TGTGCCAGCAGTTTGAACAACATGAACACTGAAGCTTTCTTT. Amino acids: CASSLNNMNTEAFF.

There are a few counts of this clonotype. The chain joins TRBV7-9 to TRBJ2-3; D ambiguous. V lost 2 bases and J 3 bases, leaving 12 bases between the germline ends. This CDR3 has 15 residues. Germline values: CDR1 SEHNR, CDR2 FQNEAQ (reference sequence). Here the CDR3 reads CASSLYDPVTDTQYF. The CDR3 DNA reads TGTGCCAGCAGCTTATACGATCCGGTAACAGATACGCAGTATTTT.

The J gene is TRBJ1-6, the V gene TRBV2; D is ambiguous. The CDR3 consists of 13 residues. Germline CDR1 reads SNHLY; CDR2 reads FYNNEI. The V gene lost 3 bases and the J gene lost 8 bases, with 8 bases spanning the gap. DNA of the CDR3: TGTGCCAGCAGTGAGCGCGGGGATTCACCCCTCCACTTT. It yields the protein CASSERGDSPLHF.

In DNA, the CDR3 is TGTGCCAGCTCACTATCAACACAGGGGGCGGACATTCAGTACTTC. It specifies CASSLSTQGADIQYF. J is TRBJ2-4 and V is TRBV18; 9 bases are shared with TRBD1. J was trimmed by 8 bases and V by 4 bases; bases with no gene match: 9. CDR1 KGHSH and CDR2 LQKENI come from the germline V gene. This CDR3 has 15 residues.

There are a few counts of this clonotype. The V call is TRBV7-2, the J call TRBJ1-1; the D gene is possibly TRBD1 (6 bases). V was trimmed by 5 bases and J by 2 bases, leaving 15 bases between them. The CDR3 has 15 amino acids. The germline CDR1 and CDR2 sequences are SGHTA and FQGNSA. DNA for the CDR3: TGTGCCAGCAGCCTTAGTGGGGGGGCTAACACTGAAGCTTTCTTT. Translation: CASSLSGGANTEAFF.